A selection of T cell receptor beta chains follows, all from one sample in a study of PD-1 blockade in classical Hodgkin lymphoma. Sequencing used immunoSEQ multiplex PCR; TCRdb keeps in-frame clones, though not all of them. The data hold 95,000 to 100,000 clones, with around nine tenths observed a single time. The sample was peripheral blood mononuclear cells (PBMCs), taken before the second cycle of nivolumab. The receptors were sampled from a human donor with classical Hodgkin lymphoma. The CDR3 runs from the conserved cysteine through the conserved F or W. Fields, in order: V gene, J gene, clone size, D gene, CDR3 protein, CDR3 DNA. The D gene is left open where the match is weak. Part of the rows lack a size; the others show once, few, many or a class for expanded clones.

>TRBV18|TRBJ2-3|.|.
CASSRRSENTDTQYF
TGTGCCAGCTCACGGCGAAGCGAAAACACAGATACGCAGTATTTT
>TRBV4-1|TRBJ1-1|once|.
CASSPPLIAEAFF
TGCGCCAGCAGCCCCCCACTGATAGCTGAAGCTTTCTTT
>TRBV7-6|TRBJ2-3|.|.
CASSFGGAFTDTQYF
TGTGCCAGCAGCTTTGGGGGGGCTTTCACAGATACGCAGTATTTT
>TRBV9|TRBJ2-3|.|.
CASSVVGAGTDTQYF
TGTGCCAGCAGCGTAGTCGGGGCAGGCACAGATACGCAGTATTTT
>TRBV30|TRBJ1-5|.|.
CAWTAWGPGNQPQHF
TGTGCCTGGACCGCTTGGGGGCCTGGCAATCAGCCCCAGCATTTT
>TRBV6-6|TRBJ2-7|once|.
CATLEGGSYEQYF
TGTGCCACCCTGGAGGGGGGATCCTACGAGCAGTACTTC
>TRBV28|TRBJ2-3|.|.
CASSLALDTSTDTQYF
TGTGCCAGCAGTTTAGCCCTGGACACAAGCACAGATACGCAGTATTTT
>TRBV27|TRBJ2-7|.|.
CASSLMGPSYEQYF
TGTGCCAGCAGTTTAATGGGGCCCTCCTACGAGCAGTACTTC
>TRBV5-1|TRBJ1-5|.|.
CASSVLGGMDQPQHF
TGCGCCAGCAGCGTACTTGGGGGAATGGATCAGCCCCAGCATTTT
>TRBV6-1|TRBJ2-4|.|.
CASGSDREDIQYF
TGTGCCAGCGGCTCAGACAGGGAGGACATTCAGTACTTC
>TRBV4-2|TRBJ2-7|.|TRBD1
CASSQDPTGTGGYEQYF
TGTGCCAGCAGCCAAGACCCTACCGGGACAGGGGGATACGAGCAGTACTTC
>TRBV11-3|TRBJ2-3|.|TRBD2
CASSFGTSGATDTQYF
TGTGCCAGCAGCTTTGGGACTAGCGGGGCCACAGATACGCAGTATTTT
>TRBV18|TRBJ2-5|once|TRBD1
CASSPWDRDETQYF
TGTGCCAGCTCACCTTGGGACAGGGATGAGACCCAGTACTTC
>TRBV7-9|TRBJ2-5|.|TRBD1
CASSLNLIQGVEETQYF
TGTGCCAGCAGCCTAAACCTGATACAGGGGGTAGAAGAGACCCAGTACTTC
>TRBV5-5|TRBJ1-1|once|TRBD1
CASSLLDRDWFRTEAFF
TGTGCCAGCAGCTTGCTCGACAGGGATTGGTTCAGGACTGAAGCTTTCTTT
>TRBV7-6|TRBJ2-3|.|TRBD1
CASSLASGGGLDTQYF
TGTGCCAGCAGCTTAGCGTCAGGGGGCGGCTTGGATACGCAGTATTTT
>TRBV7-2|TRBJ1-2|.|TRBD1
CASSPDRDGGYTF
TGTGCCAGCAGCCCTGACAGGGATGGGGGCTACACCTTC
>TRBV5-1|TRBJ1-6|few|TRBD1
CASSFDRGGSPLHF
TGCGCCAGCAGCTTCGACAGGGGCGGGTCACCCCTCCACTTT
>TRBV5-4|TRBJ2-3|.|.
CASTNSGGAGDTQYF
TGTGCCAGCACTAACAGTGGGGGGGCTGGAGATACGCAGTATTTT
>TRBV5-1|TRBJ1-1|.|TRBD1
CASSLGGLRDRGLEAFF
TGCGCCAGCAGCTTGGGGGGGCTCCGGGACAGGGGACTCGAAGCTTTCTTT
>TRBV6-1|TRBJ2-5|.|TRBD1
CASSEEGAWETQYF
TGTGCCAGCAGTGAAGAGGGGGCGTGGGAGACCCAGTACTTC
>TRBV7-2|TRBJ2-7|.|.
CASSPGRNPYEQYF
TGTGCCAGCAGCCCAGGACGGAACCCCTACGAGCAGTACTTC
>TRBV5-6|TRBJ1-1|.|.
CASSSGLSNTEAFF
TGTGCCAGCAGCTCGGGACTCTCGAACACTGAAGCTTTCTTT
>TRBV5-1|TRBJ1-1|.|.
CASSLVAGAGNTEAFF
TGCGCCAGCAGCTTGGTAGCGGGGGCCGGGAACACTGAAGCTTTCTTT
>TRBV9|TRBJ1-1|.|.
CASSQPAMGNTEAFF
TGTGCCAGCAGCCAACCAGCCATGGGGAATACTGAAGCTTTCTTT